These 27 T cell receptor beta chains originate from one sample sequenced in a study of blood T cell repertoires in COVID-19. Profiling relied on immunoSEQ multiplex PCR, and the TCRdb table lists in-frame clones only, not all of them. This sample yields over 250,000 clones, of which 65% to 90% are seen a single time; 10% to 15% belongs to the top ten. Material: peripheral blood. All receptors come from a human donor in a cohort sampled during active COVID-19.

The chain employs TRBV4-1 and TRBJ2-2, with 7 bases aligning to TRBD2. The germline CDR1 and CDR2 sequences are MGHRA and YSYEKL. The J segment lost 1 base and the V segment lost 1 base, leaving 6 bases of the junction unmatched. This CDR3 spans 17 amino acids. The CDR3 reads CASSQGGWGGNTGELFF. CDR3 sequence (DNA): TGCGCCAGCAGCCAAGGGGGCTGGGGGGGGAACACCGGGGAGCTGTTTTTT.

This clone was observed a few times. V gene TRBV18 combines with J gene TRBJ2-1, with 9 bases that match TRBD2. Trimming took 3 bases from V and 5 from J; bases not matched to a gene: 8. The CDR3 has 16 amino acids. Germline V gene lookup returns CDR1 KGHSH and CDR2 LQKENI. In DNA form, the CDR3 reads TGTGCCAGCTCACCCCTAGCGGGATCTCTAGACAATGAGCAGTTCTTC. It is translated as CASSPLAGSLDNEQFF.

The chain couples TRBV6-2 or TRBV6-3 to TRBJ1-1, with D tentatively TRBD1 (5 bases). With 4 bases removed from V and 5 bases from J, the gap between germline ends came to 14 bases. Looked up from germline, CDR1 is MNHEY and CDR2 is SVGEGT. The CDR3 is made up of 14 amino acids. The CDR3 sequence is CASSSMTETTEAFF. The CDR3 coding sequence is TGTGCCAGCAGTTCTATGACAGAGACGACTGAAGCTTTCTTT.

The J gene is TRBJ1-1, the V gene TRBV9; the D gene is possibly TRBD1 (5 bases). V was trimmed by 3 bases and J by 1 base, leaving 13 bases between them. Germline CDR1 is SGDLS and CDR2 is YYNGEE. This CDR3 is 15 amino acids long. The CDR3 DNA reads as TGTGCCAGCAGCGCGGGGGATGCCAGGAACACTGAAGCTTTCTTT. This codes for CASSAGDARNTEAFF.

CDR3 in amino acids: CASSRFRNTEAFF. DNA for the CDR3: TGTGCCAGCAGCCGTTTCAGGAACACTGAAGCTTTCTTT. The chain has TRBV27 and TRBJ1-1, with no clear D. V lost 6 bases to trimming and J lost 1 base, with 9 bases between them. CDR3 length equals 13 residues. Germline CDR1 reads MNHEY; CDR2 reads SMNVEV (reference sequence).

The rearrangement joins TRBV27 to TRBJ2-6; TRBD2 agrees at 13 bases. This CDR3 has 22 amino acids. Germline CDR1 is MNHEY and CDR2 is SMNVEV (reference sequence). V dropped 8 bases and J dropped 0; count of bases not matched to a gene: 19. The CDR3 sequence is CASAPVGLAGVGRSSGANVLTF. For the CDR3, the DNA is TGTGCCAGCGCCCCAGTCGGACTAGCGGGAGTGGGCCGCAGCTCTGGGGCCAACGTCCTGACTTTC. Full variable domain (missing parts from reference TRBV27 and TRBJ2-6): EAQVTQNPRYLITVTGKKLTVTCSQNMNHEYMSWYRQDPGLGLRQIYYSMNVEVTDKGDVPEGYKVSRKEKRNFPLILESPSPNQTSLYFCASAPVGLAGVGRSSGANVLTFGAGSRLTVL.

This chain links TRBV15 with TRBJ1-5; D is perhaps TRBD1 (5 bases). V shed 1 base and J shed 7 bases, with 5 bases lying between them. This CDR3 contains 12 residues. Germline V CDR1 and CDR2: LNHNV, YYDKDF (reference sequence). This CDR3 reads CATSRAGQPQHF. CDR3 sequence (DNA): TGTGCCACCAGCAGAGCAGGGCAGCCCCAGCATTTT.

V is TRBV19 and J is TRBJ1-4; D call uncertain. The CDR3 runs 13 residues. Between the trimmed V and J ends, which lost 10 bases and 0 bases, there was a span of 9 bases. Germline V gene lookup returns CDR1 LNHDA and CDR2 SQIVND (reference sequence). This CDR3 is CATAVTTNEKLFF. The CDR3 DNA follows: TGTGCCACTGCAGTTACAACTAATGAAAAACTGTTTTTT. The variable domain in full, completed from reference TRBV19 and TRBJ1-4, reads DGGITQSPKYLFRKEGQNVTLSCEQNLNHDAMYWYRQDPGQGLRLIYYSQIVNDFQKGDIAEGYSVSREKKESFPLTVTSAQKNPTAFYLCATAVTTNEKLFFGSGTQLSVL.

The CDR3 region is CASSQDWGSNYGYTF. The CDR3 coding sequence is TGTGCCAGCAGCCAAGACTGGGGCTCTAACTATGGCTACACCTTC. The chain uses TRBV4-2 and TRBJ1-2; D possibly corresponds to TRBD1 (5 bases). The CDR3 runs 15 residues. The V end lost 0 bases, the J end lost 0 bases, and 8 bases lay between the germline ends. Germline CDR1 LGHNA, CDR2 YNFKEQ.

The chain has TRBV3-1 (or the pseudogene TRBV3-2) and TRBJ2-2; D uncertain. V lost 0 bases and J 6 bases, leaving 8 bases between the germline ends. The CDR3 is 14 amino acids. Germline V CDR1 and CDR2: LGHDT, YNNKEL (reference sequence). The CDR3 nucleotides read TGTGCCAGCAGCCAAGAGGGCCAGCCCGGGGAGCTGTTTTTT. Amino acids: CASSQEGQPGELFF.

Written as DNA, the CDR3 is TGTGCCAGCAGCCAAAATCGACTCAAAGATACGCAGTATTTT. It is translated as CASSQNRLKDTQYF. The rearrangement joins TRBV7-2 to TRBJ2-3; no definite D call. CDR3 size: 14 residues. V shed 5 bases and J shed 5 bases, with 14 bases lying between them. CDR1 SGHTA and CDR2 FQGNSA come from the germline V gene.

In regard to this clone: An end of the junction differs from the germline gene, which may be a read error. This chain joins TRBV7-7 and TRBJ2-5; TRBD2 agrees at 8 bases. Germline-derived CDR1 and CDR2 are SSHAT and FNYEAQ (reference sequence). This CDR3 has 12 residues. The CDR3 nucleotides read TGTGCTAGCAGCTCGGGGGGGGAGACCCAGTACTTC. As protein: CASSSGGETQYF.

The CDR3 loop is CAVPLGEGINEQFF. As DNA, the CDR3 is TGTGCCGTCCCCCTTGGCGAGGGTATCAATGAGCAGTTCTTC. J is TRBJ2-1 and V is TRBV3-1 (or the pseudogene TRBV3-2), with a possible D match to TRBD2 (5 bases). CDR1 and CDR2 (germline): LGHDT, YNNKEL (reference sequence). Trimming cost V 11 bases and J 6 bases, with 20 bases left between them. This CDR3 has 14 amino acids.

The chain recombines TRBV7-2 with TRBJ1-2; D is possibly TRBD1 (5 bases). Trimming took 1 base from V and 4 from J, leaving 7 bases between them. Germline V gives CDR1 SGHTA, CDR2 FQGNSA. The CDR3 length is 13 residues. The CDR3 DNA reads as TGTGCCAGCAGCTTAGACAGGAGCTATGGCTACACCTTC. This translates into CASSLDRSYGYTF.

The CDR3 DNA is TGTGCCAGCAGCGCCGCCCCCGGGACAGACCCGTCCGAGCAGTACTTC. Amino acids: CASSAAPGTDPSEQYF. The V gene is TRBV9, the J gene TRBJ2-7; 7 positions agree with TRBD1. Germline CDR1 is SGDLS and CDR2 is YYNGEE. The CDR3 consists of 16 residues. The J segment lost 6 bases and the V segment lost 3 bases, leaving 15 bases of the junction unmatched.

This chain uses TRBV3-1 (or the pseudogene TRBV3-2) with TRBJ2-1, with a weak D call TRBD1 (5 bases). The germline V gene encodes CDR1 LGHDT and CDR2 YNNKEL (reference sequence). The CDR3 contains 15 residues. Trimming stripped 4 bases from V and 5 bases from J, with 15 bases between. The CDR3 DNA is TGTGCCAGCAGCCCCTCAGGGTATTGGAACAATGAGCAGTTCTTC. Protein product: CASSPSGYWNNEQFF.

The chain employs TRBV19 and TRBJ1-2; 7 bases are shared with TRBD1. The J segment lost 3 bases and the V segment lost 10 bases, leaving 5 bases of the junction unmatched. The CDR3 runs to 12 residues. The germline V gene encodes CDR1 LNHDA and CDR2 SQIVND (reference sequence). CDR3: CATTGDDYGYTF. The CDR3 DNA sequence: TGTGCCACCACAGGGGACGACTATGGCTACACCTTC.

V gene TRBV7-9 combines with J gene TRBJ2-1; a weak D match, TRBD2 (5 bases). The CDR3 totals 15 residues. Germline CDR1 SEHNR, CDR2 FQNEAQ (reference sequence). Trimming took 1 base from V and 8 from J, leaving 15 bases between them. The CDR3 protein is CASSLGANLGDEQFF. In DNA, the CDR3 is TGTGCCAGCAGCTTAGGAGCAAATTTGGGAGATGAGCAGTTCTTC. The full variable domain, with the rest looked up from reference TRBV7-9 and TRBJ2-1, is DTGVSQNPRHKITKRGQNVTFRCDPISEHNRLYWYRQTLGQGPEFLTYFQNEAQLEKSRLLSDRFSAERPKGSFSTLEIQRTEQGDSAMYLCASSLGANLGDEQFFGPGTRLTVL.

This rearrangement joins TRBV29-1 to TRBJ2-3; 10 bases fit TRBD1. J gave up 5 bases and V 7 bases, and 6 bases lay outside the gene matches. From germline, CDR1 is SQVTM and CDR2 ANQGSEA. There are 13 residues in the CDR3. CDR3 DNA sequence: TGCAGCGGTGGGACAGGGGTTCAAGATACGCAGTATTTT. It codes for CSGGTGVQDTQYF.

V gene TRBV10-3 combines with J gene TRBJ2-5; D unresolved. The V gene lost 3 bases and the J gene lost 5 bases, with 7 bases spanning the gap. The CDR3 runs 12 residues. Germline CDR1 and CDR2: ENHRY and SYGVKD. The CDR3 bases are TGTGCCATCAGTGATTCCGGGGAGACCCAGTACTTC. It yields the protein CAISDSGETQYF.

CDR3 sequence: CASSQGSPGQGADTQYF. The CDR3 region has the DNA TGTGCCAGCAGCCAAGGTTCGCCGGGACAGGGGGCAGATACGCAGTATTTT. The chain carries TRBV3-1 (or the pseudogene TRBV3-2) and TRBJ2-3; TRBD1 matches at 11 bases. Losses at the gene ends were 1 base for V and 4 bases for J; bases not matched to a gene: 7. The CDR3 has 17 amino acids. Per germline, CDR1 LGHDT and CDR2 YNNKEL (reference sequence).

V usage is TRBV7-2 and J usage is TRBJ2-3; D call uncertain. The CDR3 has 12 amino acids. The germline CDR1 and CDR2 sequences are SGHTA and FQGNSA. V dropped 8 bases and J dropped 0 bases, with 6 bases sitting between them. In DNA, the CDR3 is TGTGCCAGCCGTCCGAGCACAGATACGCAGTATTTT. Translated: CASRPSTDTQYF.

The rearrangement joins TRBV2 to TRBJ2-3; TRBD2 matches 12 bases. J gave up 2 bases and V 3 bases, and 3 bases lay outside the gene matches. This CDR3 contains 16 residues. In germline, CDR1 is SNHLY, CDR2 FYNNEI. The CDR3 is CASSDWTSGNTDTQYF. The CDR3 nucleotides are TGTGCCAGCAGTGATTGGACTAGCGGGAACACAGATACGCAGTATTTT. Filled out from reference TRBV2 and TRBJ2-3, the complete variable domain reads EPEVTQTPSHQVTQMGQEVILRCVPISNHLYFYWYRQILGQKVEFLVSFYNNEISEKSEIFDDQFSVERPDGSNFTLKIRSTKLEDSAMYFCASSDWTSGNTDTQYFGPGTRLTVL.

The chain employs TRBV18 and TRBJ2-5, with TRBD2 identical over 9 bases. Germline-derived CDR1 and CDR2 are KGHSH and LQKENI. CDR3 length: 17 residues. V shed 2 bases and J 3 bases; nucleotides not matched to a gene: 10. In nucleotides, the CDR3 is TGTGCCAGCTCACCAGGGCGTTGGACTAGCGTGGAAGAGACCCAGTACTTC. Translation: CASSPGRWTSVEETQYF.

This chain joins TRBV4-1 and TRBJ2-7; TRBD1 agrees at 10 bases. The CDR3 spans 16 residues. V shed 2 bases and J 5 bases; nucleotides not matched to a gene: 9. Looked up from germline, CDR1 is MGHRA and CDR2 is YSYEKL. The CDR3 DNA sequence: TGCGCCAGCAGCCAAATCGCGGGACAGGGGTTCCACGAGCAGTACTTC. It is translated as CASSQIAGQGFHEQYF.

This sequence joins TRBV5-1 and TRBJ2-7; a weak D match, TRBD2 (5 bases). CDR3 length: 14 amino acids. Germline assignment: CDR1 SGHRS and CDR2 YFSETQ. Deletions cut 4 bases from V and 0 bases from J, with 11 bases between. The CDR3 bases are TGCGCCAGCAGCCCGACGGGAACCTCCTACGAGCAGTACTTC. This encodes CASSPTGTSYEQYF.

This chain uses TRBV20-1 with TRBJ1-2; 7 nucleotides align to TRBD1. After removal of 6 bases from V and 6 bases from J, the junction contained 4 bases not matched to a gene. CDR3 length: 11 residues. Germline lookup yields CDR1 DFQATT and CDR2 SNEGSKA (reference sequence). This CDR3 reads CSAYGQDGYTF. DNA of the CDR3: TGCAGTGCATACGGACAGGATGGCTACACCTTC.